One sample yielded the 7 T cell receptor beta chains listed below, sequenced in a study of blood T cell repertoires in COVID-19 (dated by TCRdb to about 2020). Libraries were constructed by the immunoSEQ multiplex PCR assay. Imported from immuneACCESS, the table was reduced by TCRdb to in-frame sequences with V and J called. These copies leave out some clones; in studies compared against another copy, an unresolved V gene accounts for under half, and the cause of the remainder is not known. This sample has 45,000 to 55,000 clones in its table, and about 72% of those were observed once. The top ten clonotypes cover under 6% of the sample. Source material: PBMCs or T cells enriched from blood (not recorded which). These receptor sequences come from a woman aged 50 to 65 with acute COVID-19.

Written as DNA, the CDR3 is TGTGCCAGCAGCCCCCGATCACACATAACCCTCTATGGCTACACCTTC. Translated: CASSPRSHITLYGYTF. The chain carries TRBV9 and TRBJ1-2; D not resolved. With 4 bases removed from V and 4 bases from J, the gap between germline ends came to 20 bases. Germline V gene sequence: CDR1 SGDLS, CDR2 YYNGEE. There are 16 residues in the CDR3.

The chain couples TRBV30 to TRBJ1-5; 8 bases align to TRBD1. This CDR3 comprises 13 residues. V lost 2 bases to trimming and J lost 6 bases; unmatched junction nucleotides: 3. CDR1 GTSNPN and CDR2 SVGIG come from the germline V gene (reference sequence). The CDR3 loop is CAWSLQGVQPQHF. Written as DNA, the CDR3 is TGTGCCTGGAGTTTACAGGGGGTTCAGCCCCAGCATTTT.

The J gene is TRBJ1-1, the V gene TRBV28; D is perhaps TRBD1 (5 bases). This CDR3 region has 14 residues. Germline-derived CDR1 and CDR2 are MDHEN and SYDVKM. V dropped 3 bases and J dropped 3 bases, with 11 bases sitting between them. This chain's CDR3 is CASSLGQVYTEAFF. CDR3 bases: TGTGCCAGCAGTTTGGGGCAGGTTTACACTGAAGCTTTCTTT. The whole variable domain, filled in from reference TRBV28 and TRBJ1-1, reads DVKVTQSSRYLVKRTGEKVFLECVQDMDHENMFWYRQDPGLGLRLIYFSYDVKMKEKGDIPEGYSVSREKKERFSLILESASTNQTSMYLCASSLGQVYTEAFFGQGTRLTVV.

The chain is built from TRBV28 and TRBJ1-1; no definite D call. This CDR3 comprises 14 residues. Germline lookup yields CDR1 MDHEN and CDR2 SYDVKM. V lost 5 bases to trimming and J lost 4 bases, with 14 bases between them. Written as DNA, the CDR3 is TGTGCCAGCAGTCTTCCCATCCGGGGCACTGAAGCTTTCTTT. This codes for CASSLPIRGTEAFF.

CDR3 nucleotide sequence: TGTGCCAGCAGCGTATCCGGGACACCCCTCCACTTT. Its protein is CASSVSGTPLHF. The chain employs TRBV12-3 or TRBV12-4 and TRBJ1-6; D not resolved. This CDR3 comprises 12 residues. Trimming cost V 6 bases and J 11 bases, with 11 bases left between them.

This chain uses TRBV6-1 with TRBJ2-7; 10 bases align to TRBD1. The CDR3 totals 17 residues. J gave up 4 bases and V 1 base, and 10 bases lay outside the gene matches. Germline values: CDR1 MNHNS, CDR2 SASEGT. The CDR3 here is CASSEGQGALQGYEQYF. CDR3 DNA: TGTGCCAGCAGTGAAGGACAGGGGGCGCTTCAGGGATACGAGCAGTACTTC.

The genes are TRBV7-2 and TRBJ1-2; no reliable D call. The V end lost 3 bases, the J end lost 7 bases, and 9 bases lay between the germline ends. From germline, CDR1 is SGHTA and CDR2 FQGNSA. This CDR3 has 12 residues. The CDR3 region is CASSLLVGGYTF. Written as DNA, the CDR3 is TGTGCCAGCAGCTTGCTAGTAGGTGGCTACACCTTC.